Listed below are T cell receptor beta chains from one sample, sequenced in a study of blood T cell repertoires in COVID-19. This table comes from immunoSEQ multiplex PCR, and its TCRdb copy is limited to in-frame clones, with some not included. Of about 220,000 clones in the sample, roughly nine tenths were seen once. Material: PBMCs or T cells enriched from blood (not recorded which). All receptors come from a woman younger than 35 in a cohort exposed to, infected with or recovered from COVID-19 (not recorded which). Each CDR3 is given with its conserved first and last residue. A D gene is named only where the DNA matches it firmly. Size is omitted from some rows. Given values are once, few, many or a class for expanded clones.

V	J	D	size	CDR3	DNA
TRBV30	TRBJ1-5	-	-	CAWSPSGSGPQHF	TGTGCCTGGAGTCCTTCGGGGAGCGGGCCCCAGCATTTT
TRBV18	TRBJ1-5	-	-	CASSPIREVRSNQPQHF	TGTGCCAGCTCACCCATCCGAGAGGTCCGTAGCAATCAGCCCCAGCATTTT
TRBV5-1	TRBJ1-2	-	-	CASSLEQAGGYTF	TGCGCCAGCAGCTTGGAACAGGCTGGAGGCTACACCTTC
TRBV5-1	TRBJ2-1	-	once	CASSLFPGVRNEQFF	TGCGCCAGCAGCTTGTTTCCGGGAGTTAGGAATGAGCAGTTCTTC
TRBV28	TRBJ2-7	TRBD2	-	CASRRLAGGGYEQYF	TGTGCCAGCAGGAGACTAGCGGGAGGAGGGTACGAGCAGTACTTC
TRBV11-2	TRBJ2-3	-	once	CASSFFWGETDTQYF	TGTGCCAGCAGCTTTTTTTGGGGCGAAACAGATACGCAGTATTTT
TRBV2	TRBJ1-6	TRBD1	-	CASSLTGTGNLSPLHF	TGTGCCAGCAGCCTGACGGGGACAGGGAATTTGTCACCCCTCCACTTT
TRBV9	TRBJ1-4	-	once	CASSVALQPGSGRSEKLFF	TGTGCCAGCAGCGTAGCTCTACAACCAGGGTCCGGGCGTAGTGAAAAACTGTTTTTT
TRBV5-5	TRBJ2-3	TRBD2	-	CASSLVGSGTTNTQYF	TGTGCCAGCAGCTTGGTTGGCAGCGGGACTACCAATACGCAGTATTTT
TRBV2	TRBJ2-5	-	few	CASNRRGPPQETQYF	TGTGCCAGCAATCGGCGGGGGCCTCCTCAAGAGACCCAGTACTTC
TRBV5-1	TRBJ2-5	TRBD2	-	CASSLMPTGTSGEETQYF	TGCGCCAGCAGCTTGATGCCCACCGGGACTAGCGGTGAAGAGACCCAGTACTTC
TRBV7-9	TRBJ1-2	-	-	CASSLDSGGGYTF	TGTGCCAGCAGCTTAGACAGCGGTGGAGGCTACACCTTC
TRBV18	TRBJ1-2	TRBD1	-	CASSPQGRESGYTF	TGTGCCAGCTCCCCACAGGGGAGGGAATCTGGCTACACCTTC
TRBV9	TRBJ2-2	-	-	CASSVGGSFANTGELFF	TGTGCCAGCAGCGTAGGTGGCTCGTTCGCGAACACCGGGGAGCTGTTTTTT
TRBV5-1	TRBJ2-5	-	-	CASSASLGLQETQYF	TGCGCCAGCAGCGCAAGCCTGGGACTCCAAGAGACCCAGTACTTC
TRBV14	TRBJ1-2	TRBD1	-	CASSQRTGGYDGYTF	TGTGCCAGCAGCCAGAGGACAGGGGGCTACGATGGCTACACCTTC
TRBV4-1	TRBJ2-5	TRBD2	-	CASSQSGTSEETQYF	TGCGCCAGCAGCCAGTCCGGGACTAGCGAAGAGACCCAGTACTTC
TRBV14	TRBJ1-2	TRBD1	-	CASSSMGQEFYGYTF	TGTGCCAGCAGCTCTATGGGACAGGAGTTCTATGGCTACACCTTC
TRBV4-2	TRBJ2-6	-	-	CASSQVNRAGDKGANVLTF	TGTGCCAGCAGCCAAGTGAACCGGGCAGGGGATAAGGGGGCCAACGTCCTGACTTTC
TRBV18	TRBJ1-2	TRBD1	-	CASSPSGTGDGYTF	TGTGCCAGCTCACCATCCGGGACAGGGGATGGCTACACCTTC
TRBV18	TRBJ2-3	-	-	CASSRGDLLTQTDTQYF	TGTGCCAGCTCACGGGGGGACCTCTTAACCCAAACAGATACGCAGTATTTT
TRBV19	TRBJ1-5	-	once	CASSKDSPGNQPQHF	TGTGCCAGTAGTAAGGACAGCCCCGGCAATCAGCCCCAGCATTTT
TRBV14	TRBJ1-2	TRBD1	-	CASSHTGTGGYGYTF	TGTGCCAGCAGCCACACCGGGACAGGGGGCTATGGCTACACCTTC
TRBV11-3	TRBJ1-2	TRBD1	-	CASSFGQGGGYTF	TGTGCCAGCAGCTTTGGACAGGGGGGTGGCTACACCTTC
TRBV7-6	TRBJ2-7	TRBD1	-	CASSRGDSSYEQYF	TGTGCCAGCAGCAGAGGGGACAGCTCCTACGAGCAGTACTTC
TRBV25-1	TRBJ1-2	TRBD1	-	CASSPGTGGHPYGYTF	TGTGCCAGCAGTCCCGGGACAGGGGGCCACCCCTATGGCTACACCTTC
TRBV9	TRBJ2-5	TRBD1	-	CASSSGVTGGTQYF	TGTGCCAGCAGCTCGGGGGTGACAGGGGGGACCCAGTACTTC
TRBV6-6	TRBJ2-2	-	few	CASRPGQNTGELFF	TGTGCCAGCAGACCGGGACAGAACACCGGGGAGCTGTTTTTT
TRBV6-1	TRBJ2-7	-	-	CASSVAGWGEGNEQYF	TGTGCCAGCAGTGTCGCCGGATGGGGAGAAGGGAACGAGCAGTACTTC
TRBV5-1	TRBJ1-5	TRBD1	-	CASSLGTGGNQPQHF	TGCGCCAGCAGCTTAGGGACAGGGGGCAATCAGCCCCAGCATTTT
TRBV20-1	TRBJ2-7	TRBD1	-	CSASSSDRVPYEQYF	TGCAGTGCTAGTTCCTCAGACAGGGTGCCCTACGAGCAGTACTTC
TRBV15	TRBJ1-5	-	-	CATSRDRGNQPQHF	TGTGCCACCAGCAGAGATAGGGGGAATCAGCCCCAGCATTTT
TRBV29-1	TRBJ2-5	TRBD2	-	CSVPSGTQETQYF	TGCAGCGTTCCTAGCGGGACCCAAGAGACCCAGTACTTC
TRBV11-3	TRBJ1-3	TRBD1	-	CASSIGTAGNTIYF	TGTGCCAGCAGCATCGGGACAGCTGGAAACACCATATATTTT
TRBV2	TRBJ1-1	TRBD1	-	CASSDRGPPNTEAFF	TGTGCCAGCAGCGACAGGGGGCCACCGAACACTGAAGCTTTCTTT
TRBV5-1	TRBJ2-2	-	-	CASSFGTSNTGELFF	TGCGCCAGCAGCTTCGGGACAAGTAACACCGGGGAGCTGTTTTTT
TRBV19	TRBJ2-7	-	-	CASRMGRQGNYEQYF	TGTGCCAGCAGAATGGGCCGCCAGGGAAACTACGAGCAGTACTTC
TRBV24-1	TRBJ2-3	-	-	CATSDPGGDLTTDTQYF	TGTGCCACCAGTGATCCCGGAGGGGACCTTACCACAGATACGCAGTATTTT
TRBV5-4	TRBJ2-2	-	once	CASSLPGTGELFF	TGTGCCAGCAGCTTGCCAGGGACCGGGGAGCTGTTTTTT
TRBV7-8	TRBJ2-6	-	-	CASRPTFSGANVLTF	TGTGCCAGCAGACCGACTTTTTCTGGGGCCAACGTCCTGACTTTC
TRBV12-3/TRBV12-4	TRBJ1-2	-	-	CASSRQANGYTF	TGTGCCAGCAGTCGACAGGCGAATGGCTACACCTTC
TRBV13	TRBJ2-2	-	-	CASSLNLAGELFF	TGTGCCAGCAGCTTAAATCTTGCCGGGGAGCTGTTTTTT
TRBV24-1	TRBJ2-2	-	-	CATSDLWGANTGELFF	TGTGCCACCAGTGATTTGTGGGGGGCGAACACCGGGGAGCTGTTTTTT
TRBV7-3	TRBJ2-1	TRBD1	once	CASSLFGQGAYNEQFF	TGTGCCAGCAGCTTATTTGGACAGGGGGCCTACAATGAGCAGTTCTTC
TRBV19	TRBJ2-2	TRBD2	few	CASRRGRDTGELFF	TGTGCCAGCAGAAGAGGGAGGGACACCGGGGAGCTGTTTTTT
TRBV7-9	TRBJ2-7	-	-	CASSSVRDEQYF	TGTGCCAGCAGTTCCGTCCGAGACGAGCAGTACTTC